Many counts were recorded for the clone carrying this T cell receptor beta chain. A read error may account for a junction end that differs from germline. This record belongs to a study of regulatory T cells in long-lasting Graves disease. With iRepertoire HTBI primers and Arm-PCR of CDR3 regions, TCR beta libraries were built. One entry per CDR3 protein, called by TCRdb with MiXCR from the multiplex PCR reads. The sample lists approximately 350,000 distinct CDR3 sequences, roughly 16% occurring once. Specified time point: newly diagnosed GD, antithyroid drugs for less than 3 months. The TCR library was prepared using RNA isolated from PBMCs. CDR3 length: 13 amino acids. Germline lookup yields CDR1 MNHEY and CDR2 SMNVEV (reference sequence). The data also belong to a second study, concerning T cells in Graves' hyperthyroidism and ophthalmopathy.

This clonotype was obtained from a woman aged 18-30 years with Graves disease. The chain employs TRBV27 and TRBJ1-1; D remains ambiguous. The sample in question was peripheral blood mononuclear cells (PBMCs), obtained at new diagnosis, from a patient treated with antithyroid drugs. This CDR3 reads CASSLLANAEAFF. The CDR3 bases are TGTGCCAGCAGTTTGTTGGCGAACGCTGAAGCTTTCTTT.